The clone carrying this T cell receptor (beta chain) was detected ten times or more. Sequencing libraries for TCR beta were prepared with iRepertoire HTBI primers and Arm-PCR of CDR3 regions. Via MiXCR, TCRdb re-called the multiplex PCR reads, giving one row per CDR3 protein. The sample contains hundreds of thousands of distinct CDR3 sequences, over 20% of which appear only once. This CDR3 is 14 amino acids long. Germline CDR1 and CDR2: SGHKS and YYEKEE (reference sequence). Trimming took 1 base from V and 3 from J, leaving 10 bases between them. This specimen belongs to a study of regulatory T cells in long-lasting Graves disease. Time point of the sample: persistent/refractory GD, antithyroid drugs over 5 years with positive TRAb. Extracted RNA from PBMCs served as the source of the TCR library.

The sequence came from a female donor with Graves disease. The V call is TRBV5-5, the J call TRBJ1-2; no clear D. The starting material was peripheral blood mononuclear cells (PBMCs), obtained when the disease was refractory, from a patient treated with antithyroid drugs. The CDR3 sequence is CASSLIFPDYGYTF. For the CDR3, the DNA is TGTGCCAGCAGCTTGATCTTTCCAGACTATGGCTACACCTTC.